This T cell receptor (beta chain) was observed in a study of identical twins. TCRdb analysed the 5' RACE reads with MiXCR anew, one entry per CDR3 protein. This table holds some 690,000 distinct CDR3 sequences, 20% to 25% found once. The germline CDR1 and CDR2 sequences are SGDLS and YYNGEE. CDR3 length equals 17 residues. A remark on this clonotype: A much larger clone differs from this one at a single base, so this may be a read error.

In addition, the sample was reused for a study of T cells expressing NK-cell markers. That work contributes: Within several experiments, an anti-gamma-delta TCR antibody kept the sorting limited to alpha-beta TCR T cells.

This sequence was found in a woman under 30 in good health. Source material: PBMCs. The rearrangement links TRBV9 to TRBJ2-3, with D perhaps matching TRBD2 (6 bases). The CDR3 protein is CSSNTLGSSVSTDTQYF. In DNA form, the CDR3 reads TGTTCCAGCAATACCCTCGGGAGTAGCGTCAGCACAGATACGCAGTATTTT.